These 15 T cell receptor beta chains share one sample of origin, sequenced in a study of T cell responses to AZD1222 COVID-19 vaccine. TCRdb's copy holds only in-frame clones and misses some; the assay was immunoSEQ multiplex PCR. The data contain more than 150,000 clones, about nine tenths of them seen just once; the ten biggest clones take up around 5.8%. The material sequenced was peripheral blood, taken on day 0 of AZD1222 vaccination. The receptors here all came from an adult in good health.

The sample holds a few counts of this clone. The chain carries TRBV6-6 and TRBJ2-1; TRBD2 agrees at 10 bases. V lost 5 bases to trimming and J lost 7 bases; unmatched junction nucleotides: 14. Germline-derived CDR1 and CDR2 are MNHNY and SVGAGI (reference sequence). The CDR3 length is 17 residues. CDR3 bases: TGTGCCAGCAGTCCCTTCATCCAGCGGGAGGGCCGGAATGAGCAGTTCTTC. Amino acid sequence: CASSPFIQREGRNEQFF.

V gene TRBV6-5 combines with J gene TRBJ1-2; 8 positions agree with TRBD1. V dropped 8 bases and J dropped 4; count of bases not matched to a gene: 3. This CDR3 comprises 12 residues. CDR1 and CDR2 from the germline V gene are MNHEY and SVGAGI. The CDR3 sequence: CASGDRLYGYTF. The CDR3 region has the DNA TGTGCCAGCGGGGACAGGCTCTATGGCTACACCTTC.

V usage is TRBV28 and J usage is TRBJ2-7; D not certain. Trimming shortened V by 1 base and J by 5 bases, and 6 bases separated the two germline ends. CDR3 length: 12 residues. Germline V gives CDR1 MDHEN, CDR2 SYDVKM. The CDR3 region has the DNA TGTGCCAGCAGTTTATTCCAGAACGAGCAGTACTTC. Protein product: CASSLFQNEQYF.

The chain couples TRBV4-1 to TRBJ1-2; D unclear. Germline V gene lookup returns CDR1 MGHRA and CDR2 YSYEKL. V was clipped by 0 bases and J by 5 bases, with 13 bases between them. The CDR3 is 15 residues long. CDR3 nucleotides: TGCGCCAGCAGCCAAGATCAGTCCGGAAGATATGGCTACACCTTC. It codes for CASSQDQSGRYGYTF.

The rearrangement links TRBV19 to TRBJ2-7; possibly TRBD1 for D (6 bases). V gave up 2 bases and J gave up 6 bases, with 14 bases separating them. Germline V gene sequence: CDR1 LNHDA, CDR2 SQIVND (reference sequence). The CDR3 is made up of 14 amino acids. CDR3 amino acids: CASSINGFRGEQYF. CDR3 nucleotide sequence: TGTGCCAGTAGTATAAATGGATTCAGGGGCGAGCAGTACTTC. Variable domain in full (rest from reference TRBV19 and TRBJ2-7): DGGITQSPKYLFRKEGQNVTLSCEQNLNHDAMYWYRQDPGQGLRLIYYSQIVNDFQKGDIAEGYSVSREKKESFPLTVTSAQKNPTAFYLCASSINGFRGEQYFGPGTRLTVT.

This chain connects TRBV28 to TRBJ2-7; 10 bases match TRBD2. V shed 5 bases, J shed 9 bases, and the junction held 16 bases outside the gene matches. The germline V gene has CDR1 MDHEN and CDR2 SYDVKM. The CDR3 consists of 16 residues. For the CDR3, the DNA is TGTGCCAGCAGTACCACTCTACCAAGCGGGAGGGCCGCGCAGTACTTC. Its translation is CASSTTLPSGRAAQYF.

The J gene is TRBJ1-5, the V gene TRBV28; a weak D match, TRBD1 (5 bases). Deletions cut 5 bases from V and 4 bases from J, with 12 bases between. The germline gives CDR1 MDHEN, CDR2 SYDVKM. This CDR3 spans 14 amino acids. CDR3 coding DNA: TGTGCCAGCAGTCTCGTCCAGGGAAATCAGCCCCAGCATTTT. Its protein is CASSLVQGNQPQHF.

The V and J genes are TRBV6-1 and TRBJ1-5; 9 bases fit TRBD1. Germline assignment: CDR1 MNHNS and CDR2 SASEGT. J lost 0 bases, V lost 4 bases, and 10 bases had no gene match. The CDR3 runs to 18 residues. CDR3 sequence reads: CASSASGTGLHSNQPQHF. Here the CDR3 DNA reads TGTGCCAGCAGTGCGTCCGGGACAGGGCTCCATAGCAATCAGCCCCAGCATTTT.

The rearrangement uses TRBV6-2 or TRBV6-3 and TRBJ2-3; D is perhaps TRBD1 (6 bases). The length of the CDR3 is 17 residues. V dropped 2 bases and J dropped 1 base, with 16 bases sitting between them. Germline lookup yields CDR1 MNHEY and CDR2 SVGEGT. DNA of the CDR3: TGTGCCAGCAGTTACCCCCTGGGGGCGGACGGCACAGATACGCAGTATTTT. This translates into CASSYPLGADGTDTQYF.

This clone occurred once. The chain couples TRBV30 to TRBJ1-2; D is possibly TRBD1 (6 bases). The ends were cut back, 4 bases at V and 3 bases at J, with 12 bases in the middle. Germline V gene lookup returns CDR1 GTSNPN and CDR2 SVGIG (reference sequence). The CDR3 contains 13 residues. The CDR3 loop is CAWMRGQDYGYTF. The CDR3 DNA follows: TGTGCCTGGATGCGGGGGCAAGACTATGGCTACACCTTC.

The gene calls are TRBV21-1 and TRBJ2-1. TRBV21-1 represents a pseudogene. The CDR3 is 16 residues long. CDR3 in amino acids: CASSKVSRSSYNEQFF. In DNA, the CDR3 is TGTGCCAGCAGCAAAGTTAGTCGCAGCTCCTACAATGAGCAGTTCTTC.

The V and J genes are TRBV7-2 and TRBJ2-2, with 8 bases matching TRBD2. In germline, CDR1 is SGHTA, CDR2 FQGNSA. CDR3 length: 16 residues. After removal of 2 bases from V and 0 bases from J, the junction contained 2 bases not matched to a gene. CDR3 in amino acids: CASSLRLATNTGELFF. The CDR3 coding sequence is TGTGCCAGCAGCTTACGACTAGCGACGAACACCGGGGAGCTGTTTTTT.

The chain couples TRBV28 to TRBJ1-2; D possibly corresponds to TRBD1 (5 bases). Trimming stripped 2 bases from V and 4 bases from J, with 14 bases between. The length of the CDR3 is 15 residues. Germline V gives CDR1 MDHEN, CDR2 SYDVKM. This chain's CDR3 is CASSLISPGSYGYTF. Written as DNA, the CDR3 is TGTGCCAGCAGTTTAATTTCCCCAGGGAGCTATGGCTACACCTTC.

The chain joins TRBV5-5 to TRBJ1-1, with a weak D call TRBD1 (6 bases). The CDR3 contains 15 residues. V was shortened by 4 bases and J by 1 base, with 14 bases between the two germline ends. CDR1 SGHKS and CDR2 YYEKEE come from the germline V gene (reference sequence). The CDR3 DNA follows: TGTGCCAGCAGCGACCCCCGGGGGGCGAACACTGAAGCTTTCTTT. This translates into CASSDPRGANTEAFF.

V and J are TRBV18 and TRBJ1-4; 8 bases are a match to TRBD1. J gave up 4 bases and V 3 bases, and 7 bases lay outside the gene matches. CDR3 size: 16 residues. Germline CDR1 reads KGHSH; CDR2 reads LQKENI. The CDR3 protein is CASSPQTGEVNEKLFF. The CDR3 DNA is TGTGCCAGCTCACCGCAGACAGGGGAGGTTAATGAAAAACTGTTTTTT.